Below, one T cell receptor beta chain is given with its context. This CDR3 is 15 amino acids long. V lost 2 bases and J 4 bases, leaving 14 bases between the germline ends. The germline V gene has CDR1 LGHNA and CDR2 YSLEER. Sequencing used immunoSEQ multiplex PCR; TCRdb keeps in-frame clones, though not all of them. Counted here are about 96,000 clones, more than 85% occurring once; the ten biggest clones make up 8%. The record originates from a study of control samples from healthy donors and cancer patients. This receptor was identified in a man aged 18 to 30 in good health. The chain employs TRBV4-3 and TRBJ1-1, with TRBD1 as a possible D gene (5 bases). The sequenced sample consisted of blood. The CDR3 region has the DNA TGCGCCAGCAGCCAACCTGGGGAGGGGATCACTGAAGCTTTCTTT. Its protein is CASSQPGEGITEAFF.